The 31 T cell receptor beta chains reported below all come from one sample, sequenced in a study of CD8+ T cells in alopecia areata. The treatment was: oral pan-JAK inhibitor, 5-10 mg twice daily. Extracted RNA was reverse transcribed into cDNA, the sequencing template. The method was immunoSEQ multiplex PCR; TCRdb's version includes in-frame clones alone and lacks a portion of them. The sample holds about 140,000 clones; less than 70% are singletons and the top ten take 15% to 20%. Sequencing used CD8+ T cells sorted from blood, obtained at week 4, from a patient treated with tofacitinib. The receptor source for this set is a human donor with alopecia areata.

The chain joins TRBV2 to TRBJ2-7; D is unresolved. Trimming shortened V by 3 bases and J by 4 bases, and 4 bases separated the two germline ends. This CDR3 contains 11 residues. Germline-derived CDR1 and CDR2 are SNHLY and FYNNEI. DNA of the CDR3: TGTGCCAGCAGTGACGAATACGAGCAGTACTTC. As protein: CASSDEYEQYF.

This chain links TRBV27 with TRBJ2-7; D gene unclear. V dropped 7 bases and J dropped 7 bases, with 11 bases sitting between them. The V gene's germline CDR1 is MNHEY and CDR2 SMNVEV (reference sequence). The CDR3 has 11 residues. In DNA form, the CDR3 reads TGTGCCAGCACCCTACTCGGAGAGCAGTACTTC. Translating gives CASTLLGEQYF.

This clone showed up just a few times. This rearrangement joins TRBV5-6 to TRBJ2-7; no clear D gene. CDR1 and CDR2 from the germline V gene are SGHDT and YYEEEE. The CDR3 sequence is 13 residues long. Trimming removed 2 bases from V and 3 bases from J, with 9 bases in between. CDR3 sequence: CASSFSQVYEQYF. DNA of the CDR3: TGTGCCAGCAGCTTCAGTCAGGTCTACGAGCAGTACTTC.

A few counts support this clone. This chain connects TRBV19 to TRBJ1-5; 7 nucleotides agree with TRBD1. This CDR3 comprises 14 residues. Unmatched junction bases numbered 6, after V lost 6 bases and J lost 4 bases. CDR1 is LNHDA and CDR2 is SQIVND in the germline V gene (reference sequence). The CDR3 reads CASRAQTGNQPQHF. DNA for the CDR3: TGTGCCAGTAGGGCTCAGACAGGGAATCAGCCCCAGCATTTT.

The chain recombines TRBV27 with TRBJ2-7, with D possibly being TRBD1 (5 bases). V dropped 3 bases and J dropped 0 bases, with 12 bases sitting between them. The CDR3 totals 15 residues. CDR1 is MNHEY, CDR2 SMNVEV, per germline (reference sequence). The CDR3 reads CASSFQGPSSYEQYF. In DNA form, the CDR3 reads TGTGCCAGCAGTTTCCAGGGCCCAAGCTCCTACGAGCAGTACTTC.

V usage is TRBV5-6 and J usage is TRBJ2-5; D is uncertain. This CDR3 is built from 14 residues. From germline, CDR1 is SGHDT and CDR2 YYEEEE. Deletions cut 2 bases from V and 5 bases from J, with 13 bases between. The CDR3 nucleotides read TGTGCCAGCAGCTTTGGCCGTGGGGATGAGACCCAGTACTTC. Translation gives CASSFGRGDETQYF.

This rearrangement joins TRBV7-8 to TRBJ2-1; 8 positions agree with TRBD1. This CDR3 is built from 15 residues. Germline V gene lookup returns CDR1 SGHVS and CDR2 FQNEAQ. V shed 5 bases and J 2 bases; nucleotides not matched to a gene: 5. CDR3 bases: TGTGCCAGCAGCCGCGCGACAGGGGCCTACAATGAGCAGTTCTTC. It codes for CASSRATGAYNEQFF.

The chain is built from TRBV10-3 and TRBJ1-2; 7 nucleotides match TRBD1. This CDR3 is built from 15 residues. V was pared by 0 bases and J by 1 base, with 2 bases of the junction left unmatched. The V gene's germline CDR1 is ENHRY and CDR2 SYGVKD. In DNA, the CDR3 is TGTGCCATCAGTGAGTCCGGGACAGATAACTATGGCTACACCTTC. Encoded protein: CAISESGTDNYGYTF.

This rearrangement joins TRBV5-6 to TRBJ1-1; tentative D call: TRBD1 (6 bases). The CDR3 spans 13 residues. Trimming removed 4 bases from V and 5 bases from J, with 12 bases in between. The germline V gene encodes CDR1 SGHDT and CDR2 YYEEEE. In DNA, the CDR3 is TGTGCCAGCAGCACCGGACAGAATACTGAAGCTTTCTTT. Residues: CASSTGQNTEAFF.

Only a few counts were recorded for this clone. In DNA form, the CDR3 reads TGTGCCAGCAGCCACAGGGTTGGCCACGAGCAGTACTTC. This gives the protein CASSHRVGHEQYF. The J gene is TRBJ2-7, the V gene TRBV11-3; maybe TRBD1 (6 bases). CDR3 size: 13 residues. Germline V lookup: CDR1 SGHNT, CDR2 YENEEA. V gave up 5 bases and J gave up 5 bases, with 13 bases separating them.

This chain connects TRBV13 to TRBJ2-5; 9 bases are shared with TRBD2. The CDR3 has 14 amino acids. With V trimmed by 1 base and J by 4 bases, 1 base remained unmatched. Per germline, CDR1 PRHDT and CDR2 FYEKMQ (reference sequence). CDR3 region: CASSLAGLAETQYF. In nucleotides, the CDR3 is TGTGCCAGCAGCTTAGCGGGACTAGCAGAGACCCAGTACTTC.

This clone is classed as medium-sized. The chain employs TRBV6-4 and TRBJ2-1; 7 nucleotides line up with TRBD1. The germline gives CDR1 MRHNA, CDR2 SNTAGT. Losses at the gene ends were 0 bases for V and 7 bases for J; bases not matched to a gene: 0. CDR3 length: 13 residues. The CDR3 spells CASSDSDRNEQFF. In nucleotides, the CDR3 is TGTGCCAGCAGTGACTCGGACAGGAATGAGCAGTTCTTC.

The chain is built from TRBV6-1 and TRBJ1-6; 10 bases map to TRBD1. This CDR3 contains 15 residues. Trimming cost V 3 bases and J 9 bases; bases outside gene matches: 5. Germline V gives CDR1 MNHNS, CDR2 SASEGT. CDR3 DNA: TGTGCCAGCAGTGATGAGGGGACAGGGGTTTCACCCCTCCACTTT. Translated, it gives CASSDEGTGVSPLHF.

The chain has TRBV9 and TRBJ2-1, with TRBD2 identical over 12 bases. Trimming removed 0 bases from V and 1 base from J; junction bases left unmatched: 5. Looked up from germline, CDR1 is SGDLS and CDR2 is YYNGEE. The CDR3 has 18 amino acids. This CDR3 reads CASSVGTSGALSYNEQFF. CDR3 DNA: TGTGCCAGCAGCGTAGGGACTAGCGGGGCCCTATCCTACAATGAGCAGTTCTTC.

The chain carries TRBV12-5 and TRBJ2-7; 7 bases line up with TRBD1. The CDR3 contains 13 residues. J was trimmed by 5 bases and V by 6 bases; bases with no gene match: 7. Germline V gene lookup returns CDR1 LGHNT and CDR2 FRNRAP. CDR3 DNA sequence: TGTGCTAGTGGCCCGACAGGGTACAACGAGCAGTACTTC. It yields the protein CASGPTGYNEQYF. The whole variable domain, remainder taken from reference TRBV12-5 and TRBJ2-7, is DARVTQTPRHKVTEMGQEVTMRCQPILGHNTVFWYRQTMMQGLELLAYFRNRAPLDDSGMPKDRFSAEMPDATLATLKIQPSEPRDSAVYFCASGPTGYNEQYFGPGTRLTVT.

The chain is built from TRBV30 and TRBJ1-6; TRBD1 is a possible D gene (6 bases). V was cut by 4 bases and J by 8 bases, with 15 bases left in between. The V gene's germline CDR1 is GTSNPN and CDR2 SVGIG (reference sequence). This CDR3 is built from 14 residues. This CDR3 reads CAWTGDSIDSPLHF. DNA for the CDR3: TGTGCCTGGACAGGGGATTCAATAGATTCACCCCTCCACTTT. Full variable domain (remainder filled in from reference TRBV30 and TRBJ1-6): SQTIHQWPATLVQPVGSPLSLECTVEGTSNPNLYWYRQAAGRGLQLLFYSVGIGQISSEVPQNLSASRPQDRQFILSSKKLLLSDSGFYLCAWTGDSIDSPLHFGNGTRLTVT.

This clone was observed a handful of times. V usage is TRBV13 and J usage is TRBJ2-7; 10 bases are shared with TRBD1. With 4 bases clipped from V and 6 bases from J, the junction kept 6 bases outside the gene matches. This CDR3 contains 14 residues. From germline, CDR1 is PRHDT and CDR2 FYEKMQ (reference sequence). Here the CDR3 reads CASSWRDRGSEQYF. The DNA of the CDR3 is TGTGCCAGCAGCTGGCGGGACAGGGGAAGCGAGCAGTACTTC.

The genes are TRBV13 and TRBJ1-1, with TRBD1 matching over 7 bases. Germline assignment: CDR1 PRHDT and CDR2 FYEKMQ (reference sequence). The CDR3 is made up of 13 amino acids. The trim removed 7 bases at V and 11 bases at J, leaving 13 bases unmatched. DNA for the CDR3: TGTGCCAGCACCGAGACAGGGAATAGACGTGCTTTCTTT. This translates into CASTETGNRRAFF.

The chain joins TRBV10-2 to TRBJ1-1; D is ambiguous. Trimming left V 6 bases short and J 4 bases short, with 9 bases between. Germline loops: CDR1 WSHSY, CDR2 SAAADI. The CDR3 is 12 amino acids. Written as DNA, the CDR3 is TGCGCCAGCAGGGGCGGTCCCACTGAAGCTTTCTTT. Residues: CASRGGPTEAFF.

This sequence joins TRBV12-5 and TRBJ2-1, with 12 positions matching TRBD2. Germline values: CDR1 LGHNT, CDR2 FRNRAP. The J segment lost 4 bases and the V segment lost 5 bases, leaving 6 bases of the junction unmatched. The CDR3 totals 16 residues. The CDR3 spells CASGPGTSGFYNEQFF. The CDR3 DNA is TGTGCTAGTGGTCCCGGGACTAGCGGGTTTTACAATGAGCAGTTCTTC.

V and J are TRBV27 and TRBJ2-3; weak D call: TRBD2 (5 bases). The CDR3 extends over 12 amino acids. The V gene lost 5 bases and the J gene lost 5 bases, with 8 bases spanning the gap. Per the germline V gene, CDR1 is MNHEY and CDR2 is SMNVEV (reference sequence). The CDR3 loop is CASSIRGDTQYF. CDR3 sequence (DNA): TGTGCCAGCAGTATCCGGGGAGATACGCAGTATTTT.

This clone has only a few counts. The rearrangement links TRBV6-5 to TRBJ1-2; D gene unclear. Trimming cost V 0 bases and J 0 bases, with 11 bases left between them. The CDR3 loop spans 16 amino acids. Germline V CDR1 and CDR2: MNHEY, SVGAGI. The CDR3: CASSYSRGLPNYGYTF. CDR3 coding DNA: TGTGCCAGCAGTTACTCGCGAGGACTACCTAACTATGGCTACACCTTC.

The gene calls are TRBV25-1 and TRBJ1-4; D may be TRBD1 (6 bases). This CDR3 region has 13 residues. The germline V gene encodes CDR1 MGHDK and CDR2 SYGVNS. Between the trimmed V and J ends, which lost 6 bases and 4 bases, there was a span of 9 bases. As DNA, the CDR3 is TGTGCCAGCAGAACAGGGAGTAATGAAAAACTGTTTTTT. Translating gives CASRTGSNEKLFF.

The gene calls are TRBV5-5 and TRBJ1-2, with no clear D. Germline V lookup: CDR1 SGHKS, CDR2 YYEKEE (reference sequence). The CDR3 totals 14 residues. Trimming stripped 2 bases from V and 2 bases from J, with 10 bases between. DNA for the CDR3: TGTGCCAGCAGCTTAAGTACGGAGAACTATGGCTACACCTTC. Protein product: CASSLSTENYGYTF.

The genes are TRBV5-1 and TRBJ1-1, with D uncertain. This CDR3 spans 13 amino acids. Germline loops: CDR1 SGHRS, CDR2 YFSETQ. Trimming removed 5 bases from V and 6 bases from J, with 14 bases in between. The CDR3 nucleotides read TGCGCCAGCAGGCGAGACCCTGGGGCTGAAGCTTTCTTT. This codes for CASRRDPGAEAFF.

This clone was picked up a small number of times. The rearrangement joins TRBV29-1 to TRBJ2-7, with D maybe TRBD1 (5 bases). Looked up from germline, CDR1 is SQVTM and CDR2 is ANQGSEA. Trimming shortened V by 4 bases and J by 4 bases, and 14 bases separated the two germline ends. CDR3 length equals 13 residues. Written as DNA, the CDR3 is TGCAGCGTTGTGACTGGACACTCGTACGAGCAGTACTTC. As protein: CSVVTGHSYEQYF.

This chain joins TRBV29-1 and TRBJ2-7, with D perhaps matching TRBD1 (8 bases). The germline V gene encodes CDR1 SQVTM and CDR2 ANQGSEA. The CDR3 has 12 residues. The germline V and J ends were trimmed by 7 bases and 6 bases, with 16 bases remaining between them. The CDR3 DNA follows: TGCAGCGCTAAGACAGGGGAGGGCGAGCAGTACTTC. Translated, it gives CSAKTGEGEQYF.

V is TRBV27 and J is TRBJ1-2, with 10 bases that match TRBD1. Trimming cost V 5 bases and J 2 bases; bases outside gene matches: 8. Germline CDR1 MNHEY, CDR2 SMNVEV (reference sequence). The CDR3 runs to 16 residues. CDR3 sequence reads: CASSSRPGQGNYGYTF. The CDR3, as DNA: TGTGCCAGCAGTAGCCGCCCGGGACAGGGGAACTATGGCTACACCTTC.

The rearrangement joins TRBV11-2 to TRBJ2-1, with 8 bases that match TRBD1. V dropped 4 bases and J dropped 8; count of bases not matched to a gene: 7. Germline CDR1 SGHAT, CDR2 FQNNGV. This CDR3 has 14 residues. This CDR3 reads CASSWTGPGDEQFF. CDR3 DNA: TGTGCCAGCAGCTGGACAGGGCCAGGGGATGAGCAGTTCTTC.

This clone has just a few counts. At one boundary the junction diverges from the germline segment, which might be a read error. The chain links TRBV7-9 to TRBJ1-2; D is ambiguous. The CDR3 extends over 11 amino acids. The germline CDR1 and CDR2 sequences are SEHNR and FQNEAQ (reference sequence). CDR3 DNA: TGTGCCAGCAGCTTAGGCAGCTCTCCAATCTTC. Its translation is CASSLGSSPIF.

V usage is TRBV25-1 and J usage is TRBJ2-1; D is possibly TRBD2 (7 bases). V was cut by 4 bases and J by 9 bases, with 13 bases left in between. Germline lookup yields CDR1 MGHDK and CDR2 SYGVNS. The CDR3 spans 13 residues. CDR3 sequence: CASSAEGGSEQFF. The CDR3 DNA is TGTGCCAGCAGTGCCGAGGGGGGGAGTGAGCAGTTCTTC.